Detailed here is one T cell receptor beta chain. These data originate in a study of blood T cell repertoires in COVID-19. Study-wide background: Donors in the United States, Italy and Spain gave samples during acute or convalescent COVID-19. PBMCs, B-cell-depleted T cells, or T cells provided the cDNA or gDNA that made up the material.

CDR3 length equals 15 residues. V shed 7 bases and J 5 bases; nucleotides not matched to a gene: 9. Germline assignment: CDR1 SNHLY and CDR2 FYNNEI. In the authors' workflow: Estimation of nucleated cell counts was performed using reference gene primer amplification. Method: immunoSEQ multiplex PCR; TCRdb's copy keeps in-frame clones and lacks some. For V, J and clone size, that table is used; D and trimming come from the DNA. The table lists 170,000 or so clones, approximately 87% of them singletons. Sequencing was carried out using peripheral blood. The genes are TRBV2 and TRBJ1-5, with 9 bases lining up with TRBD1. This sequence originates from a woman aged 18-30 years who had recovered from COVID-19. The CDR3 DNA follows: TGTGCCAGCACCAACCTACAGGGGGCCTATCAGCCCCAGCATTTT. This encodes CASTNLQGAYQPQHF. Full variable domain (rest looked up from reference TRBV2 and TRBJ1-5): EPEVTQTPSHQVTQMGQEVILRCVPISNHLYFYWYRQILGQKVEFLVSFYNNEISEKSEIFDDQFSVERPDGSNFTLKIRSTKLEDSAMYFCASTNLQGAYQPQHFGDGTRLSIL.